This T cell receptor (beta chain) emerged from a study of cytomegalovirus exposure and HLA in healthy donors. Use of 60 Vbeta and 13 Jbeta primers characterized the PCR. Here immunoSEQ multiplex PCR was the method, and the copy in TCRdb shows in-frame clones only, minus some. The repertoire holds approximately 110,000 clones, 65% to 85% seen once, with 0.24% in the top ten. The V gene's germline CDR1 is SGHRS and CDR2 YFSETQ. This CDR3 contains 15 residues. V trimming: 4 bases; J trimming: 4 bases; junction bases outside the gene matches: 10. Study-wide results and caveats: In a later analysis, most CMV-associated TCR beta chains appeared HLA-restricted. Reportedly, a later analysis found an Asian-associated ancestry cluster had fewer N-insertions than the approximately 640-donor mean. TCR beta chains numbering more than 150 were designated cytomegalovirus-associated.

A remark on this clone: Its antigen is unknown.

This sequence originates from a middle-aged man in good health and CMV-seronegative. Sample: PBMCs. The chain carries TRBV5-1 and TRBJ2-5; TRBD2 matches 7 bases. The CDR3 nucleotides are TGCGCCAGCAGCCCCATGGGGGGGTTCGGAGAGACCCAGTACTTC. Translation gives CASSPMGGFGETQYF.